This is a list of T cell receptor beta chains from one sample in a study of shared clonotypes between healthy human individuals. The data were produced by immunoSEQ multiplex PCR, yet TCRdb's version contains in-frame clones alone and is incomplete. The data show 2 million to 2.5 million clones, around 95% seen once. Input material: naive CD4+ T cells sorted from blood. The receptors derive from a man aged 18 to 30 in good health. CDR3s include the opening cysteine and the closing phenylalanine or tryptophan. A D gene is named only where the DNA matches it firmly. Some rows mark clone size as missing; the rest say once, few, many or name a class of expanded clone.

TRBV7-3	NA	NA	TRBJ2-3	TGTGCCAGCAGCTTAACTGGCGGACGCACAGATACGCAGTATTTT	CASSLTGGRTDTQYF
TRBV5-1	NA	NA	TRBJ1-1	TGCGCCAGCAGCTTGGTATTATTGGGGTCTGAAGCTTTCTTT	CASSLVLLGSEAFF
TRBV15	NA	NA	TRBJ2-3	TGTGCCACCAGCAGTTACAGGGCTGGAACAGATACGCAGTATTTT	CATSSYRAGTDTQYF
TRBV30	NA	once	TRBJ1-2	TGTGCCTGGAACCCCAGGGATAACTATGGCTACACCTTC	CAWNPRDNYGYTF
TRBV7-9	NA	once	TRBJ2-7	TGTGCCAGCAGCCAGACTACCCCGACCAACTCCTACGAGCAGTACTTC	CASSQTTPTNSYEQYF
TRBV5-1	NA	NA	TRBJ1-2	TGCGCCAGCAGCTTGGGTCAGACCAAAGGCTACACCTTC	CASSLGQTKGYTF
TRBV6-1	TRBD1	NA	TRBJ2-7	TGTGCCAGCATCCGAACTGGCGACAGGGGGAACGAGCAGTACTTC	CASIRTGDRGNEQYF
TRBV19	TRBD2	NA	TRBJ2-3	TGTGCCAGTAGCCTAGCGGGGGGGCCAATCACAGATACGCAGTATTTT	CASSLAGGPITDTQYF
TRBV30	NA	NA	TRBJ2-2	TGTGCCTGGGGACATTGGAACGGGGAGCTGTTTTTT	CAWGHWNGELFF
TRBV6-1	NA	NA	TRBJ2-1	TGTGCCACACGCATCAGGGCCGAAAATGAGCAGTTCTTC	CATRIRAENEQFF
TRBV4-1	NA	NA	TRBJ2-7	TGCGCCAGCAGCCAAGGCACAGGGCCCTCGCAGTACTTC	CASSQGTGPSQYF
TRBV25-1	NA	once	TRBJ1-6	TGTGCCAGCGAAGCCGGGGCCTATAATTCACCCCTCCACTTT	CASEAGAYNSPLHF
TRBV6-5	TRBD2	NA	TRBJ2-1	TGTGCCAGCAGTTACCCAGTGGGGGGGGAGCAGTTCTTC	CASSYPVGGEQFF
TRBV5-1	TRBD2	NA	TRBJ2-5	TGCGCCAGCAGCGCACTAGCGGGAGAGAAGACCCAGTACTTC	CASSALAGEKTQYF
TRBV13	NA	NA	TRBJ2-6	TGTGCCAGCCGGAAAAGAACTGGGGCCAACGTCCTGACTTTC	CASRKRTGANVLTF
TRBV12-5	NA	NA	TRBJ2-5	TGTGCTAGTGGTCCGGGACAATACCAAGAGACCCAGTACTTC	CASGPGQYQETQYF
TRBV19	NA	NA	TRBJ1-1	TGTGCCAGTAGTCCAAACCCCACCGCCGATCCAATCGGGGCTTTCTTT	CASSPNPTADPIGAFF
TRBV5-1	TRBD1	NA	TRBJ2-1	TGCGCCAGCAGCTTAGGGACAGGGGGATACAATGAGCAGTTCTTC	CASSLGTGGYNEQFF
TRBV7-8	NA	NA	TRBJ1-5	TGTGCCAGCAGCTTATACCAGAGCAATCAGCCCCAGCATTTT	CASSLYQSNQPQHF
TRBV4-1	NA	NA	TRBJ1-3	TGCGCCAGCAGCCAAGGGACAGCGAACTCTGGAAACACCATATATTTT	CASSQGTANSGNTIYF
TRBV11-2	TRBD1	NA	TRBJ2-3	TGTGCCAGCAGCCTACCAGACAGGGTCTTAACAGATACGCAGTATTTT	CASSLPDRVLTDTQYF
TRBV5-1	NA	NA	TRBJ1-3	TGCGCCAGCAGCTTAGGGGGGAAAGGAAACACCATATATTTT	CASSLGGKGNTIYF
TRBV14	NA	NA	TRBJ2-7	TGTGCCAGCAGCCAAAAAGGGCCGCGCAAACACGAGCAGTACTTC	CASSQKGPRKHEQYF
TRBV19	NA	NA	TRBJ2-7	TGTGCCAGTAGTGAACGGACCAAACGAGGGCAGTACTTC	CASSERTKRGQYF
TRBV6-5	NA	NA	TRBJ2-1	TGTGCCAGCAGTCGGGGGACATCTGACAATGAGCAGTTCTTC	CASSRGTSDNEQFF
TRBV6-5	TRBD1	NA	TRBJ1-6	TGTGCCAGCAGAACCGGGACAGGGGGTTCACCCCTCCACTTT	CASRTGTGGSPLHF
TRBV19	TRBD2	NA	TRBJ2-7	TGTGCCAGTGCCCCGGGCGGGGGGGCATTCGAGCAGTACTTC	CASAPGGGAFEQYF
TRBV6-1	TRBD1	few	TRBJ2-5	TGTGCCAGCAGCAAAGCCGGGACAGAACAAGAGACCCAGTACTTC	CASSKAGTEQETQYF
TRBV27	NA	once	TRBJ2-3	TGTGCCAGCAGTTCTTTTCGGCGGGCTAGCACAGATACGCAGTATTTT	CASSSFRRASTDTQYF
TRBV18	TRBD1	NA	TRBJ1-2	TGTGCCAGCTCACCACAGACAGGGGACTTGGCTAACTATGGCTACACCTTC	CASSPQTGDLANYGYTF
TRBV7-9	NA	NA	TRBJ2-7	TGTGCCAGCAGCTTAGGGACAACTTCCGAGCAGTACTTC	CASSLGTTSEQYF
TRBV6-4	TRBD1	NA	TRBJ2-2	TGTGCCAGCAGCGGACAGGAGAACACCGGGGAGCTGTTTTTT	CASSGQENTGELFF
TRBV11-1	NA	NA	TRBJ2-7	TGTGCCAGCAGCTCTATACCGGCTCCAAGGAGCTCCTACGAGCAGTACTTC	CASSSIPAPRSSYEQYF
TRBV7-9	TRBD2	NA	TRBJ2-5	TGTGCCAGCAGCCAAAGCGGGGTCCCGGAGACCCAGTACTTC	CASSQSGVPETQYF
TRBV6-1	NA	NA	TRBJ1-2	TGTGCCAGCAGACCCAGGGCTAACTATGGCTACACCTTC	CASRPRANYGYTF
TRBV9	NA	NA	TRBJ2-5	TGTGCCAGCAGCGAACGAGGTGGGGGGGCCCAAGAGACCCAGTACTTC	CASSERGGGAQETQYF
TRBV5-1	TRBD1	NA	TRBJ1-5	TGCGCCAGCAGCTTTACAGTTGGCGAAGGGGGCGGTAGCAATCAGCCCCAGCATTTT	CASSFTVGEGGGSNQPQHF
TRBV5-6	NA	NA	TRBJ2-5	TGTGCCAGCAGCTTACCGGGTCCGGAGACCCAGTACTTC	CASSLPGPETQYF
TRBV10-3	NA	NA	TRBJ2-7	TGTGCCATCAGCAATCCGGGGGTGCAGTACTTC	CAISNPGVQYF